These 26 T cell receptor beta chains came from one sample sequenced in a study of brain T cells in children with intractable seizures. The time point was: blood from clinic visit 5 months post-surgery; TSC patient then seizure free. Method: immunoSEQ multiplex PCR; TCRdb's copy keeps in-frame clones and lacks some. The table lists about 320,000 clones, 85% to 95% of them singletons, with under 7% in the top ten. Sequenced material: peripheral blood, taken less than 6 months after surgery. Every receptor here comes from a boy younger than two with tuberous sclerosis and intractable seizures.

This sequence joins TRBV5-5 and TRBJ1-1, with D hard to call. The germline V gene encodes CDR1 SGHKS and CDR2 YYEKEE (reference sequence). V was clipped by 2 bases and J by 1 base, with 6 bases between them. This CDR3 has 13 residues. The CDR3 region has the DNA TGTGCCAGCAGCTTTAAGGGGAACACTGAAGCTTTCTTT. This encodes CASSFKGNTEAFF.

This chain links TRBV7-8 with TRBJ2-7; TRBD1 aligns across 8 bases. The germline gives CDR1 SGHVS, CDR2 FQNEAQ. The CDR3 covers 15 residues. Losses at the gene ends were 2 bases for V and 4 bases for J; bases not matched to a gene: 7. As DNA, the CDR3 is TGTGCCAGCAGCTTATTTAGGCAGGGGGCATACGAGCAGTACTTC. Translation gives CASSLFRQGAYEQYF. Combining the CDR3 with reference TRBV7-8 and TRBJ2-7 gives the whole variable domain GAGVSQSPRYKVAKRGQDVALRCDPISGHVSLFWYQQALGQGPEFLTYFQNEAQLDKSGLPSDRFFAERPEGSVSTLKIQRTQQEDSAVYLCASSLFRQGAYEQYFGPGTRLTVT.

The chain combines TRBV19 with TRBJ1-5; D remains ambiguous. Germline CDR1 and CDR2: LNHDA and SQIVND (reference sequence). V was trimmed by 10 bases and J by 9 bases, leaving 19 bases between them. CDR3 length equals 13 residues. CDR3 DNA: TGTGCCATCTCGGTAGATTACGATGGGCCCCAGCATTTT. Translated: CAISVDYDGPQHF.

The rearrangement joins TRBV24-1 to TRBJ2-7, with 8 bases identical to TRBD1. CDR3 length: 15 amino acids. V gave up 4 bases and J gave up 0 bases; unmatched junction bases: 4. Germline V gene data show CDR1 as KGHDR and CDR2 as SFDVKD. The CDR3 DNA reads TGTGCCACCAGTGACACCGGGACAGGCTCCTACGAGCAGTACTTC. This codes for CATSDTGTGSYEQYF.

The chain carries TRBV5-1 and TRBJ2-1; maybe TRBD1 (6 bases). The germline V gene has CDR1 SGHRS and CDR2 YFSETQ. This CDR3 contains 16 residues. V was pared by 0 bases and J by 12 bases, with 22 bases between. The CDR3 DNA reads TGCGCCAGCAGCTTGGAGACCCCGGGACAAGGAATAGGGCAGTTCTTC. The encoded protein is CASSLETPGQGIGQFF.

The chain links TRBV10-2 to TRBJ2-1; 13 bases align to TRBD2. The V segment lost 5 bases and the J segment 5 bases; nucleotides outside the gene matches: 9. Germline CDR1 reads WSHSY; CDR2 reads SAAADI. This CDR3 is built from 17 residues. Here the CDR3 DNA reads TGCGCCAGCAGTCCCAAGTACGGGACTAGCGGGGACAATGAGCAGTTCTTC. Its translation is CASSPKYGTSGDNEQFF.

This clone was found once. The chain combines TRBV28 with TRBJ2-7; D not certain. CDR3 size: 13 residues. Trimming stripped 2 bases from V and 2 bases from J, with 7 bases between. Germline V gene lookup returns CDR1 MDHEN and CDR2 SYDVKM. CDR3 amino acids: CASSLTETYEQYF. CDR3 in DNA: TGTGCCAGCAGTTTAACAGAGACCTACGAGCAGTACTTC.

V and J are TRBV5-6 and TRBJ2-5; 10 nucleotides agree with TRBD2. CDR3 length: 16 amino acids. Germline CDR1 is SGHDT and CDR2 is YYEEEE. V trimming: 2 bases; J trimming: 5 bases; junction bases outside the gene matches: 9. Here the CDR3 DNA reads TGTGCCAGCAGCTTTATGGCTAGCGGGAGTGGGGAGACCCAGTACTTC. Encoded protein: CASSFMASGSGETQYF.

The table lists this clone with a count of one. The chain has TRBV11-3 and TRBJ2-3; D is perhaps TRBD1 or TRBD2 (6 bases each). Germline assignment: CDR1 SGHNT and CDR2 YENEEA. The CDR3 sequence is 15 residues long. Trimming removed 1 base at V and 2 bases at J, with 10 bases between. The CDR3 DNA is TGTGCCAGCAGCTTAGGGTCGGGGGCCACAGATACGCAGTATTTT. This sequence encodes CASSLGSGATDTQYF.

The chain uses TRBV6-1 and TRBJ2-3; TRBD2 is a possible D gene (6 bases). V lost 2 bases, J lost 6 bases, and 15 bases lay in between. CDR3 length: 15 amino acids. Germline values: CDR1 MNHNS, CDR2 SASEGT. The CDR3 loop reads CASSEFSSAGDTQYF. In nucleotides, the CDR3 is TGTGCCAGCAGTGAATTTTCTTCCGCGGGGGATACGCAGTATTTT.

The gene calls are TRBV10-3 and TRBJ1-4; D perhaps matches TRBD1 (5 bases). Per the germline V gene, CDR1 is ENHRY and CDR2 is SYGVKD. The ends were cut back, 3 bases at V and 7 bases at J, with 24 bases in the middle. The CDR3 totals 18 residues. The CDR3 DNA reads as TGTGCCATCAGTGATTTAAACCATGCGACAGAACGTTCTGAAAAACTGTTTTTT. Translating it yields CAISDLNHATERSEKLFF.

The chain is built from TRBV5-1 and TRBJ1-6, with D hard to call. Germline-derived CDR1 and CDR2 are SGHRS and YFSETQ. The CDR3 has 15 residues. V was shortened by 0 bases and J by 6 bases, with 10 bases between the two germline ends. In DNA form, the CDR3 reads TGCGCCAGCAGCTTGGACGGCCAGGTTAATTCACCCCTCCACTTT. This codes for CASSLDGQVNSPLHF.

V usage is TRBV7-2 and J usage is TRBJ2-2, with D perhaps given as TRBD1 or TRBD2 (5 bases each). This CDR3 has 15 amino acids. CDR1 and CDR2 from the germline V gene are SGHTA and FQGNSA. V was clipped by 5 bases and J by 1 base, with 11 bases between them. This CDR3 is CASSPAGGNTGELFF. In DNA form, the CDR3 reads TGTGCCAGCAGCCCAGCTGGGGGGAACACCGGGGAGCTGTTTTTT.

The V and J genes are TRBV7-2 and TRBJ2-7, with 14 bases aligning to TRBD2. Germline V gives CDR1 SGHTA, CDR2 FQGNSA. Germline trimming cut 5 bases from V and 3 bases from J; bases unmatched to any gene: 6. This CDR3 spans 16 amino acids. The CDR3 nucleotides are TGTGCCAGCAGCCCCGGACTAGCGGGGGGCTTCTACGAGCAGTACTTC. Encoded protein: CASSPGLAGGFYEQYF.

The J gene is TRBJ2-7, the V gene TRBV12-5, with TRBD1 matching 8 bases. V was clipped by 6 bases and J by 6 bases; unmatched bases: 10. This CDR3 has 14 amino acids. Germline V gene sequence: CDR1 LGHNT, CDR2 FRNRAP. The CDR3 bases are TGTGCTAGTGGGCCCACAGGGGGGTTGGGCGAGCAGTACTTC. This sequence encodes CASGPTGGLGEQYF.

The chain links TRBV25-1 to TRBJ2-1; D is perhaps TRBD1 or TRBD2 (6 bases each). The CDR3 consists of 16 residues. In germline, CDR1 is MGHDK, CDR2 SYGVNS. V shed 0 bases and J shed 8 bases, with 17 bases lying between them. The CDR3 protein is CASSEYRGPHRYEQFF. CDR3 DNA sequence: TGTGCCAGCAGTGAATATCGGGGGCCCCACAGGTATGAGCAGTTCTTC.

The CDR3 DNA reads as TGTGCCTGGAGTCGGGCCAATAATCAGCCCCAGCATTTT. Amino acids: CAWSRANNQPQHF. The chain links TRBV30 to TRBJ1-5; D is ambiguous. This CDR3 spans 13 amino acids. Germline-derived CDR1 and CDR2 are GTSNPN and SVGIG (reference sequence). The V end was cut by 2 bases, the J end by 4 bases, with 9 bases between.

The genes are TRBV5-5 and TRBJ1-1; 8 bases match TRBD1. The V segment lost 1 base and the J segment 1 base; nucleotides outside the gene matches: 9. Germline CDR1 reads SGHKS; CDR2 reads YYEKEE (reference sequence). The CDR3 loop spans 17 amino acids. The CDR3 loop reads CASSLWGSTGENTEAFF. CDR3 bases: TGTGCCAGCAGCTTGTGGGGGTCGACAGGGGAGAACACTGAAGCTTTCTTT.

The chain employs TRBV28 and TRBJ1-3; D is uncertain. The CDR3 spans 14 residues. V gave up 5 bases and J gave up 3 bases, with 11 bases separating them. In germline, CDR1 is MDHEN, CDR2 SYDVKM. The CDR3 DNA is TGTGCCAGCAGTGCCCGGCAGTTTGGAAACACCATATATTTT. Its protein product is CASSARQFGNTIYF.

The CDR3 bases are TGTGCCAGCAGTTTATTGCGGGGTAGCAACGAGCAGTACTTC. Protein: CASSLLRGSNEQYF. V is TRBV27 and J is TRBJ2-7, with D perhaps matching TRBD2 (6 bases). V was trimmed by 1 base and J by 5 bases, leaving 12 bases between them. The CDR3 length is 14 residues. CDR1 and CDR2 from the germline V gene are MNHEY and SMNVEV (reference sequence).

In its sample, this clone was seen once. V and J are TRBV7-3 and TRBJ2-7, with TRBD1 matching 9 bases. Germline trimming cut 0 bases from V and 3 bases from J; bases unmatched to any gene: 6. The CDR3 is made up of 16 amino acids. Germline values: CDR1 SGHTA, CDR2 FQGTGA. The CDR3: CASSLTPGTGIYEQYF. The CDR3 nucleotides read TGTGCCAGCAGCTTAACGCCCGGGACAGGGATCTACGAGCAGTACTTC.

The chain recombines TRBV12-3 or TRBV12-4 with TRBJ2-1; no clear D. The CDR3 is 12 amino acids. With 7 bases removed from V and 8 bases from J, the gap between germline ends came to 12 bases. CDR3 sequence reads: CASTNRLDEQFF. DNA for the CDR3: TGTGCCAGCACCAACCGGTTGGATGAGCAGTTCTTC.

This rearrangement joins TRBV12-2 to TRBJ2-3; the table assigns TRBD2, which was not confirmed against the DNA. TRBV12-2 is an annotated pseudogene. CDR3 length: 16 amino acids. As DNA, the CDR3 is TGTGCAAGTCGCTTAGATGTAGCGGGAGCGGCAGATACGCAGTATTTT. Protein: CASRLDVAGAADTQYF.

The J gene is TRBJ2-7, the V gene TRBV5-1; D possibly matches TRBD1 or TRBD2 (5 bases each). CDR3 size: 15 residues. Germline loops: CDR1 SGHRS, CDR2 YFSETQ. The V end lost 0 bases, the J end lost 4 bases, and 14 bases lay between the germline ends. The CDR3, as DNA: TGCGCCAGCAGCTTGGCCCTGGGACGTAGTTACGAGCAGTACTTC. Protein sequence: CASSLALGRSYEQYF.

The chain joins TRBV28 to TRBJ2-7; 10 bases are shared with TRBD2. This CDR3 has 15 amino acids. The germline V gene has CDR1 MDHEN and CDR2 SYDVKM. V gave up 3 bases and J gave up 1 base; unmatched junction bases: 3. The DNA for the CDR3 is TGTGCCAGCAGTTTCGGACTAGCGGCATCCTACGAGCAGTACTTC. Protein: CASSFGLAASYEQYF.

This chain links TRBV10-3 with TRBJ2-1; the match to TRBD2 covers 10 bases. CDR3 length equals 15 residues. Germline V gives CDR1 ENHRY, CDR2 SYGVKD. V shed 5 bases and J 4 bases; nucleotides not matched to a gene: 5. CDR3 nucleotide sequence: TGTGCCATCAGTCCTAGCGGGAGCCAGTACAATGAGCAGTTCTTC. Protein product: CAISPSGSQYNEQFF.